One T cell receptor (beta chain) is described in this entry. Libraries were prepared by immunoSEQ multiplex PCR; TCRdb keeps only in-frame clonotypes and omits some of them. The sample contains about 130,000 clones, approximately 82% of which appear only once. Germline CDR1 is SEHNR and CDR2 is FQNEAQ (reference sequence). Trimming took off 1 base at V and 6 bases at J, with 7 bases between the two ends. CDR3 length: 14 residues. These data are taken from a study of blood T cell repertoires in COVID-19. Study summary: The origin of the acute and convalescent COVID-19 samples was the United States, Italy and Spain.

The clonotype comes from a man in his fifties or sixties who had recovered from COVID-19. Sequencing input: peripheral blood. The V call is TRBV7-9, the J call TRBJ1-6; no clear D. The CDR3 coding sequence is TGTGCCAGCAGCTTAGGAACTTTTAATTCACCCCTCCACTTT. It yields the protein CASSLGTFNSPLHF.